The sequence of this TCR beta chain was determined in a study of blood T cell repertoires in COVID-19. At the level of the study: The United States, Italy and Spain supplied acute and convalescent COVID-19 samples. The analysed material was cDNA or gDNA that came from T cells, B-cell-depleted T cells, or PBMCs.

Methods used by the authors: Amplification of reference gene primers provided the estimated nucleated cell counts. Repertoires were generated with immunoSEQ multiplex PCR, while TCRdb's copy carries only in-frame clones and drops some. V, J and clone size were drawn from that table, and D and trimming were deduced from the DNA. Of 200,000 to 300,000 clones listed, 84% are singletons. The sequence came from a man aged 60 to 69 with acute or convalescent COVID-19. Material: peripheral blood.

CDR3 sequence: CASSLFGGRAEVTQYF. The CDR3 DNA reads TGTGCCAGCAGCTTATTTGGCGGGCGAGCCGAGGTCACGCAGTATTTT. This chain connects TRBV7-2 to TRBJ2-3; the D gene is possibly TRBD2 (5 bases). Deletions cut 2 bases from V and 9 bases from J, with 21 bases between. CDR3 size: 16 residues. Per germline, CDR1 SGHTA and CDR2 FQGNSA.